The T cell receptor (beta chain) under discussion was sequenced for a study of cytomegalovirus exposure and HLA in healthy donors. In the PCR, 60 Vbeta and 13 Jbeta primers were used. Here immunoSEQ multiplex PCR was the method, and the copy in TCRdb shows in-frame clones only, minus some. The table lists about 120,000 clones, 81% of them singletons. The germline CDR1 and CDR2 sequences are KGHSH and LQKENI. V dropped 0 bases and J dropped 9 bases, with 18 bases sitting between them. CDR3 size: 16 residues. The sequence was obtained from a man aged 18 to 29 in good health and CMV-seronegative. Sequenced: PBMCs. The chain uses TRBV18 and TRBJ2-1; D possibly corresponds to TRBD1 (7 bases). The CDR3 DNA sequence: TGTGCCAGCTCACCACCGAACGCAGGGGGGCCCGGTGAGCAGTTCTTC. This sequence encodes CASSPPNAGGPGEQFF.